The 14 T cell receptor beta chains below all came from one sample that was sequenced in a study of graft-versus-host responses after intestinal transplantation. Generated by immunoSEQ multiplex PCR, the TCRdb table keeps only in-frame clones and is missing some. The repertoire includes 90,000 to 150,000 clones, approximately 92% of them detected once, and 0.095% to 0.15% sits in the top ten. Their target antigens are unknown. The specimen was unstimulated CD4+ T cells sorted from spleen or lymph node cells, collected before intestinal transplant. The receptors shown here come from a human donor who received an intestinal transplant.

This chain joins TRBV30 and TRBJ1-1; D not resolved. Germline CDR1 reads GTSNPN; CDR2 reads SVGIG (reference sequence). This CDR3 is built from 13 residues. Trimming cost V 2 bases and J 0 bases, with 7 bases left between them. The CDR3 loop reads CAWSPGLNTEAFF. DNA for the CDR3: TGTGCCTGGAGTCCGGGCCTGAACACTGAAGCTTTCTTT.

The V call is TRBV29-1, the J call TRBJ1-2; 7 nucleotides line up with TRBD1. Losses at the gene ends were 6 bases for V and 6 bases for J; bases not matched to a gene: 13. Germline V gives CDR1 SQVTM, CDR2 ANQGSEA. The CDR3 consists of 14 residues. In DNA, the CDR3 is TGCAGCGTCCTCGAGACAGGGATCGCTCATGGCTACACCTTC. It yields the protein CSVLETGIAHGYTF.

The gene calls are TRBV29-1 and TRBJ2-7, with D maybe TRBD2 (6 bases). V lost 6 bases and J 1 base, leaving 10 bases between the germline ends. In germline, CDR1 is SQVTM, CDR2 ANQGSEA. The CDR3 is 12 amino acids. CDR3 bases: TGCAGCGTCGCGGGACGATCCTACGAGCAGTACTTC. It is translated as CSVAGRSYEQYF.

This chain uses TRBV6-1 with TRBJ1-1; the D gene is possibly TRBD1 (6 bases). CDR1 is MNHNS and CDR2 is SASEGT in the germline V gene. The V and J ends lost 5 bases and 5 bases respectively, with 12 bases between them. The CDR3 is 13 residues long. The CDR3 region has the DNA TGTGCCAGCAGTCCCCAGAGGGGGACTGAAGCTTTCTTT. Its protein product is CASSPQRGTEAFF.

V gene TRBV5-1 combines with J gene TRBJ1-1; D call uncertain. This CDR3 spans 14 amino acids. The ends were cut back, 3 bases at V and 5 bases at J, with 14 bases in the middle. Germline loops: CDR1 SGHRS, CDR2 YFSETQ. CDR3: CASSWLPGETEAFF. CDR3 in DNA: TGCGCCAGCAGCTGGCTTCCTGGGGAAACTGAAGCTTTCTTT. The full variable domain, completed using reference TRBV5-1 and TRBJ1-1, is KAGVTQTPRYLIKTRGQQVTLSCSPISGHRSVSWYQQTPGQGLQFLFEYFSETQRNKGNFPGRFSGRQFSNSRSEMNVSTLELGDSALYLCASSWLPGETEAFFGQGTRLTVV.

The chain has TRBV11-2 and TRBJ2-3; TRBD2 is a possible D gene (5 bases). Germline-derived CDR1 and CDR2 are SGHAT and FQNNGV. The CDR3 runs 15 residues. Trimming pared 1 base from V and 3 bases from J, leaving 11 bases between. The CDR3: CASSLVGESTDTQYF. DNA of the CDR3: TGTGCCAGCAGCTTAGTCGGGGAATCGACAGATACGCAGTATTTT. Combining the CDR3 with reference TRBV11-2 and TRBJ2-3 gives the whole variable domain EAGVAQSPRYKIIEKRQSVAFWCNPISGHATLYWYQQILGQGPKLLIQFQNNGVVDDSQLPKDRFSAERLKGVDSTLKIQPAKLEDSAVYLCASSLVGESTDTQYFGPGTRLTVL.

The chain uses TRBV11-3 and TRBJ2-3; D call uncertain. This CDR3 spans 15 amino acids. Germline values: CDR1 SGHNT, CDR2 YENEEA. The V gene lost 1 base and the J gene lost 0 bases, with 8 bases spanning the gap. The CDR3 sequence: CASSLGLASTDTQYF. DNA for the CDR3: TGTGCCAGCAGCTTAGGGTTAGCTAGCACAGATACGCAGTATTTT.

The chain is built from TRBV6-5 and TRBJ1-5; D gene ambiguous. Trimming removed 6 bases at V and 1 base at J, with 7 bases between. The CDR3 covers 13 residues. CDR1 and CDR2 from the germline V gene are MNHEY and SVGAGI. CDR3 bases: TGTGCCAGCAGACCCGACAGCAATCAGCCCCAGCATTTT. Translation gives CASRPDSNQPQHF.

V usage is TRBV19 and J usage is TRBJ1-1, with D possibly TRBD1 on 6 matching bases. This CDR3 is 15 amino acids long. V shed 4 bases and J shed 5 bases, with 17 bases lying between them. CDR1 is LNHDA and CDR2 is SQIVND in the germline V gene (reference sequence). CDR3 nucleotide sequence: TGTGCCAGTAGTAGTGACAGGTGGTCCACTACTGAAGCTTTCTTT. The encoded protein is CASSSDRWSTTEAFF.

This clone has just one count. The CDR3 DNA reads TGTGCCAGTATTCAACTCTCCCTACTCCAGGCTTTCTTT. This encodes CASIQLSLLQAFF. The chain couples TRBV19 to TRBJ1-1; D uncertain. Deletions cut 7 bases from V and 11 bases from J, with 20 bases between. The CDR3 has 13 residues. Germline V gives CDR1 LNHDA, CDR2 SQIVND (reference sequence).

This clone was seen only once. The DNA of the CDR3 is TGTGCCACCCTCCGGGGGGGGCGAAGCTCCTACGAGCAGTACTTC. Residues: CATLRGGRSSYEQYF. The rearrangement links TRBV5-6 to TRBJ2-7, with 8 nucleotides matching TRBD2. With 9 bases clipped from V and 0 bases from J, the junction kept 11 bases outside the gene matches. The CDR3 runs to 15 residues. CDR1 and CDR2 from the germline V gene are SGHDT and YYEEEE. The variable domain in full, completed from reference TRBV5-6 and TRBJ2-7, reads DAGVTQSPTHLIKTRGQQVTLRCSPKSGHDTVSWYQQALGQGPQFIFQYYEEEERQRGNFPDRFSGHQFPNYSSELNVNALLLGDSALYLCATLRGGRSSYEQYFGPGTRLTVT.

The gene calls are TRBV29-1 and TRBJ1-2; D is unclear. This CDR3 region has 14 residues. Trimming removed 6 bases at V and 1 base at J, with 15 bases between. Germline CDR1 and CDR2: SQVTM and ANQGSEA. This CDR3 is CSVPDGLHNYGYTF. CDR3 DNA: TGCAGCGTCCCAGACGGACTACATAACTATGGCTACACCTTC. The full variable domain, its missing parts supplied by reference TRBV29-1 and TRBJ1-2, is SAVISQKPSRDICQRGTSLTIQCQVDSQVTMMFWYRQQPGQSLTLIATANQGSEATYESGFVIDKFPISRPNLTFSTLTVSNMSPEDSSIYLCSVPDGLHNYGYTFGSGTRLTVV.

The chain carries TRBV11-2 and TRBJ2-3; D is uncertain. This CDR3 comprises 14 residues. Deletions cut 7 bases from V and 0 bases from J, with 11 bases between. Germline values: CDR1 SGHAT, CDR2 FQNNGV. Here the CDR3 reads CASTPYLSTDTQYF. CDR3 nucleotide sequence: TGTGCCAGCACCCCGTATTTGAGCACAGATACGCAGTATTTT. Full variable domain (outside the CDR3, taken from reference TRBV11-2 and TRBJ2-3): EAGVAQSPRYKIIEKRQSVAFWCNPISGHATLYWYQQILGQGPKLLIQFQNNGVVDDSQLPKDRFSAERLKGVDSTLKIQPAKLEDSAVYLCASTPYLSTDTQYFGPGTRLTVL.

DNA of the CDR3: TGTGCCAGCAGCTTAATATCAGGGACTGGAAACACCATATATTTT. Encoded protein: CASSLISGTGNTIYF. This chain uses TRBV7-3 with TRBJ1-3; weak D call: TRBD1 (5 bases). With 1 base removed from V and 2 bases from J, the gap between germline ends came to 9 bases. This CDR3 spans 15 amino acids. CDR1 is SGHTA, CDR2 FQGTGA, per germline.